The T cell receptor (beta chain) under discussion was sequenced for a study of blood T cell repertoires in COVID-19. Study at large: All recovered Cohort 3 donors got two negative PCRs, got clearance, or saw symptom resolution.

The study drew participants aged about 18 to 90 years from approximately 23 US areas. Each participant's cohort was designated according to participant-reported clinical history. In the authors' methods: Counts of nucleated cells, estimated from reference gene primer amplification, were obtained. Sequencing was performed with immunoSEQ multiplex PCR; in TCRdb, only in-frame clones are kept and a portion is missing. That table supplies the V and J calls and clone size; D and trimming were determined from the DNA. The sample has 350,000 to 400,000 clones, roughly 86% seen once. Germline-derived CDR1 and CDR2 are SEHNR and FQNEAQ (reference sequence). The CDR3 loop spans 13 amino acids. V was cut by 7 bases and J by 5 bases, with 14 bases left in between.

This receptor was identified in a man aged 40-49 years in a cohort exposed to, infected with or recovered from COVID-19 (not recorded which). Sequenced: PBMCs or T cells enriched from blood (not recorded which). The J gene is TRBJ1-1, the V gene TRBV7-9, with D possibly TRBD1 on 6 matching bases. In DNA form, the CDR3 reads TGTGCCAGCACCCCACAGGGTTGGACTGAAGCTTTCTTT. Protein: CASTPQGWTEAFF.